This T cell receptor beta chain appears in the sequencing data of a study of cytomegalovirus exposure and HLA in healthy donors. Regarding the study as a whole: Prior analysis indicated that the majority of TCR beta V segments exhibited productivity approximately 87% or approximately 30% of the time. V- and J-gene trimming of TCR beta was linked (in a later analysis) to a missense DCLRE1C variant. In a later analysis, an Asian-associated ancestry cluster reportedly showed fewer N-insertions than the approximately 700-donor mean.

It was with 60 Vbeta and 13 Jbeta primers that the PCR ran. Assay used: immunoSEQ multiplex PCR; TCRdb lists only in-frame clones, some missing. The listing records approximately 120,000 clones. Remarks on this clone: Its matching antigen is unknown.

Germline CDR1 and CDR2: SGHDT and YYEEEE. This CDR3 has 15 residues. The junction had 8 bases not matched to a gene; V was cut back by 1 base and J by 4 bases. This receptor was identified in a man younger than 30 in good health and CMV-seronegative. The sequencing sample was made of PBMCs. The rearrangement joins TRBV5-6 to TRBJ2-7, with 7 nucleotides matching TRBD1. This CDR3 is CASSLTAGGNYEQYF. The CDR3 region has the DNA TGTGCCAGCAGCTTGACGGCAGGGGGAAATTACGAGCAGTACTTC.